Below are 11 T cell receptor beta chains sequenced from a single sample in a study of CXCR3-negative and CXCR3-positive naive CD8 T cells. General study results and limits: Greater hydrophobicity was found in TRB CDR3s of CXCR3-positive naive cells than of CXCR3-negative naive cells.

UMI labels and 5' RACE were used to prepare the TRB cDNA libraries. TCRdb processed the 5' RACE reads again and assigns one entry to each CDR3 protein, with no DNA. The data include some 130,000 distinct CDR3 sequences; the top ten clones carry 0.5% to 0.75%. No antigens are known for them. The material sequenced was naive CXCR3+ CD8+ T cells from blood. The sample's subset: CD45RO-CCR7+CD27+CD95- naive CD8+ T cells expressing CXCR3 (TNR3+). The receptors shown here come from a human donor in good health. Some clones in this sample may be carry-over from other donors' samples.

The V call is TRBV7-6, the J call TRBJ2-1; TCRdb proposes TRBD2, but this gene call is untestable without DNA. The CDR3 runs to 17 residues. Germline V CDR1 and CDR2: SGHVS, FNYEAQ. The CDR3 loop reads CASSPADGTSGSNEQFF.

V usage is TRBV28 and J usage is TRBJ1-1; with no DNA, the TCRdb D assignment of TRBD1 cannot be verified. Germline CDR1 is MDHEN and CDR2 is SYDVKM. The CDR3 consists of 11 residues. This chain's CDR3 is CATPWGGEAFF.

The chain couples TRBV10-3 to TRBJ2-3. This CDR3 has 15 amino acids. Germline assignment: CDR1 ENHRY and CDR2 SYGVKD. CDR3: CAISGPDTFTDTQYF.

CDR3 loop: CASSISSASTDTQYF. V is TRBV19 and J is TRBJ2-3. The CDR3 loop spans 15 amino acids. The germline gives CDR1 LNHDA, CDR2 SQIVND (reference sequence).

The chain links TRBV29-1 to TRBJ2-7; TCRdb selects TRBD1, and the lack of DNA leaves this call unchecked. In germline, CDR1 is SQVTM, CDR2 ANQGSEA. CDR3 length equals 13 residues. Here the CDR3 reads CSVESGVTYEQYF.

The chain has TRBV5-1 and TRBJ1-1. Germline CDR1 SGHRS, CDR2 YFSETQ. CDR3 length: 14 amino acids. The CDR3 loop reads CASSLGSMNTEAFF.

V and J are TRBV9 and TRBJ2-1; absent DNA, TCRdb's TRBD2 call cannot be checked. This CDR3 has 15 amino acids. Germline V gene data show CDR1 as SGDLS and CDR2 as YYNGEE. This CDR3 is CASSQGLASSDEQFF.

The chain employs TRBV12-3 or TRBV12-4 and TRBJ2-7; the D gene TCRdb calls, TRBD1, cannot be checked with no DNA. The CDR3 runs 22 residues. CDR3 amino acids: CASNPRGWTWCGAGRGNYEQYF.

The chain joins TRBV12-3 or TRBV12-4 to TRBJ2-7; TCRdb returns TRBD1, unconfirmable since there is no DNA. The length of the CDR3 is 14 residues. CDR3: CASSFRGGLYEQYF.

The gene calls are TRBV6-5 and TRBJ2-5; the TRBD1 assignment by TCRdb is unverifiable without DNA. Per the germline V gene, CDR1 is MNHEY and CDR2 is SVGAGI. This CDR3 region has 15 residues. This chain's CDR3 is CASSYSTGVGETQYF.

The chain joins TRBV11-3 to TRBJ1-5. The CDR3 is 16 amino acids. Germline-derived CDR1 and CDR2 are SGHNT and YENEEA. The CDR3 protein is CASSLVTPYSNQPQHF.